These 28 T cell receptor beta chains originate from one sample sequenced in a study of human T cells and chemical hapten exposure listed by TCRdb under 2021. Library prep was done by RACE. Reads for this sample came from a NextSeq 500. The raw public reads went through TCRdb reprocessing: fastp at Q25, MiXCR clone calling, in-frame beta chains kept. One record per CDR3 amino acid sequence lists the most common genes and DNA. This sample gives roughly 200,000 distinct CDR3 sequences in total; around 22% of them show up just once. About 6.7% of the sample comes from the top ten. The time point tag for this specimen amounts to: patch test 1, 2 weeks after DPC sensitization. The sample's treatment or condition label, in plain terms: therapeutic diphenylcyclopropenone sensitization with weekly scalp DPC. Sequenced material: whole blood, taken in connection with sensitization to the hapten diphenylcyclopropenone (DPC). These receptors all stem from a woman aged 45-59 years with alopecia areata. Some clones in this sample may be carry-over from other donors' samples.

This clonotype was recorded many times. This chain connects TRBV7-2 to TRBJ2-7; 10 positions agree with TRBD2. The germline V gene has CDR1 SGHTA and CDR2 FQGNSA. CDR3 length: 17 residues. V was pared by 1 base and J by 0 bases, with 6 bases of the junction left unmatched. The CDR3 nucleotides read TGTGCCAGCAGCTTAGGGATTAGCGGGAGGCCCTCCTACGAGCAGTACTTC. It specifies CASSLGISGRPSYEQYF.

This clonotype was seen more than once but under ten times. J is TRBJ2-7 and V is TRBV20-1, with 10 bases that match TRBD2. Per germline, CDR1 DFQATT and CDR2 SNEGSKA (reference sequence). V shed 1 base, J shed 7 bases, and the junction held 10 bases outside the gene matches. CDR3 length: 15 amino acids. The CDR3 region is CSARGPAGGIVEQYF. The CDR3, as DNA: TGCAGTGCTAGAGGTCCAGCGGGAGGGATAGTGGAGCAGTACTTC.

This clonotype was picked up many times. This chain connects TRBV11-2 to TRBJ1-2, with a possible D match to TRBD1 (5 bases). The germline V gene has CDR1 SGHAT and CDR2 FQNNGV. CDR3 length: 18 amino acids. Trimming pared 1 base from V and 4 bases from J, leaving 22 bases between. The DNA for the CDR3 is TGTGCCAGCAGCTTAGGCAAGCCTGGGGCAGCTAAATCCTATGGCTACACCTTC. It translates to CASSLGKPGAAKSYGYTF.

This clonotype was detected only a few times. The V call is TRBV5-1, the J call TRBJ2-7; 9 positions agree with TRBD2. J was trimmed by 4 bases and V by 3 bases; bases with no gene match: 8. Germline CDR1 and CDR2: SGHRS and YFSETQ. CDR3 length equals 15 residues. CDR3 region: CASSSSAGGAYEQYF. Here the CDR3 DNA reads TGCGCCAGCAGCTCCTCAGCGGGAGGTGCGTACGAGCAGTACTTC.

V and J are TRBV2 and TRBJ2-1, with 8 nucleotides matching TRBD1. V was pared by 10 bases and J by 3 bases, with 2 bases of the junction left unmatched. The germline CDR1 and CDR2 sequences are SNHLY and FYNNEI. CDR3 length: 12 amino acids. For the CDR3, the DNA is TGTGCCATAGGGACAGGCTACAATGAGCAGTTCTTC. It encodes CAIGTGYNEQFF.

This rearrangement joins TRBV20-1 to TRBJ1-1; 8 positions match TRBD1. With V trimmed by 1 base and J by 5 bases, 12 bases remained unmatched. From germline, CDR1 is DFQATT and CDR2 SNEGSKA (reference sequence). The CDR3 has 16 residues. The CDR3 loop is CSARVQYQGARTEAFF. As DNA, the CDR3 is TGCAGTGCTAGAGTACAATATCAGGGGGCAAGAACTGAAGCTTTCTTT.

The V and J genes are TRBV2 and TRBJ2-1, with a weak D call TRBD2 (5 bases). The ends were cut back, 5 bases at V and 7 bases at J, with 9 bases in the middle. This CDR3 is built from 12 residues. From germline, CDR1 is SNHLY and CDR2 FYNNEI. In DNA form, the CDR3 reads TGTGCCAGCAGTCCTAGGAGGAATGAGCAGTTCTTC. Translated, it gives CASSPRRNEQFF. Full variable domain (missing parts from reference TRBV2 and TRBJ2-1): EPEVTQTPSHQVTQMGQEVILRCVPISNHLYFYWYRQILGQKVEFLVSFYNNEISEKSEIFDDQFSVERPDGSNFTLKIRSTKLEDSAMYFCASSPRRNEQFFGPGTRLTVL.

J is TRBJ1-1 and V is TRBV2; D is uncertain. Trimming shortened V by 3 bases and J by 3 bases, and 17 bases separated the two germline ends. The CDR3 totals 16 residues. Germline V CDR1 and CDR2: SNHLY, FYNNEI. The CDR3 loop reads CASSDLGPASDTEAFF. The CDR3 DNA is TGTGCCAGCAGTGATCTGGGCCCCGCGTCGGACACTGAAGCTTTCTTT.

V is TRBV7-2 and J is TRBJ1-5, with no clear D. This CDR3 is built from 16 residues. Germline V lookup: CDR1 SGHTA, CDR2 FQGNSA. Trimming left V 0 bases short and J 5 bases short, with 14 bases between. CDR3 sequence (DNA): TGTGCCAGCAGCTTAGCCGGACCGAGCCGAGATCAGCCCCAGCATTTT. It is translated as CASSLAGPSRDQPQHF.

This clonotype was counted a few times. The V gene is TRBV15, the J gene TRBJ1-2; 9 bases agree with TRBD1. This CDR3 contains 15 residues. Losses at the gene ends were 1 base for V and 2 bases for J; bases not matched to a gene: 2. Germline lookup yields CDR1 LNHNV and CDR2 YYDKDF (reference sequence). The CDR3 DNA sequence: TGTGCCACCAGCAGAGGGGACAGGGTAAACTATGGCTACACCTTC. This translates into CATSRGDRVNYGYTF.

This clonotype was found a few times. This chain uses TRBV29-1 with TRBJ1-2, with a tentative D call TRBD1 (5 bases). This CDR3 is 13 amino acids long. The germline CDR1 and CDR2 sequences are SQVTM and ANQGSEA. Between the trimmed V and J ends, which lost 6 bases and 6 bases, there was a span of 17 bases. Here the CDR3 reads CSVPRQGGNGYTF. The CDR3 DNA reads as TGCAGCGTGCCGCGGCAGGGAGGAAATGGCTACACCTTC.

J is TRBJ1-2 and V is TRBV20-1, with 7 bases fitting TRBD1. The V segment lost 1 base and the J segment 4 bases; nucleotides outside the gene matches: 6. The CDR3 has 14 amino acids. Germline V gene sequence: CDR1 DFQATT, CDR2 SNEGSKA (reference sequence). The CDR3, as DNA: TGCAGTGCTAGAGCTCTGACAGGGCCCTATGGCTACACCTTC. It is translated as CSARALTGPYGYTF.

This clonotype was seen repeatedly, ten times or more. The chain joins TRBV2 to TRBJ2-7; no clear D. Germline CDR1 SNHLY, CDR2 FYNNEI. V shed 6 bases and J shed 2 bases, with 11 bases lying between them. CDR3 length: 13 residues. CDR3 DNA sequence: TGTGCCAGCAGGGGGTTGTCAGCCTACGAGCAGTACTTC. Translated, it gives CASRGLSAYEQYF.

This clonotype has only a few counts. This chain joins TRBV7-2 and TRBJ2-1; tentative D call: TRBD2 (5 bases). With 1 base removed from V and 5 bases from J, the gap between germline ends came to 15 bases. Germline values: CDR1 SGHTA, CDR2 FQGNSA. The CDR3 length is 16 residues. CDR3 in amino acids: CASSLGVTTTHNEQFF. CDR3 in DNA: TGTGCCAGCAGCTTAGGAGTGACTACCACACACAATGAGCAGTTCTTC.

The chain recombines TRBV20-1 with TRBJ2-5; D possibly corresponds to TRBD1 (6 bases). The V and J ends lost 6 bases and 1 base respectively, with 15 bases between them. The CDR3 runs 14 residues. Germline values: CDR1 DFQATT, CDR2 SNEGSKA (reference sequence). The CDR3: CSAQGGAFQETQYF. The DNA for the CDR3 is TGCAGTGCGCAAGGGGGAGCTTTCCAAGAGACCCAGTACTTC.

The chain combines TRBV5-1 with TRBJ2-7; the D gene is possibly TRBD1 (6 bases). Per the germline V gene, CDR1 is SGHRS and CDR2 is YFSETQ. Trimming left V 5 bases short and J 4 bases short, with 16 bases between. The CDR3 covers 14 residues. The CDR3 is CASRKRDRPYEQYF. Here the CDR3 DNA reads TGCGCCAGCAGGAAAAGAGACAGGCCGTACGAGCAGTACTTC.

This clonotype was observed at least ten times. Here the CDR3 DNA reads TGCAGCGTAGGACCGGTGGGCCAAGAGACCCAGTACTTC. Its protein is CSVGPVGQETQYF. J is TRBJ2-5 and V is TRBV29-1; D is unclear. The V end was cut by 6 bases, the J end by 1 base, with 12 bases between. The CDR3 has 13 residues. Germline V lookup: CDR1 SQVTM, CDR2 ANQGSEA. The variable domain in full, with the rest retrieved from reference TRBV29-1 and TRBJ2-5, is SAVISQKPSRDICQRGTSLTIQCQVDSQVTMMFWYRQQPGQSLTLIATANQGSEATYESGFVIDKFPISRPNLTFSTLTVSNMSPEDSSIYLCSVGPVGQETQYFGPGTRLLVL.

The chain recombines TRBV30 with TRBJ1-5, with no clear D. Germline V gives CDR1 GTSNPN, CDR2 SVGIG (reference sequence). Trimming stripped 0 bases from V and 4 bases from J, with 25 bases between. The CDR3 consists of 19 residues. The CDR3 region has the DNA TGTGCCTGGAGTGTAAGCCCAATGGAGACACCCCCCTTGAATCAGCCCCAGCATTTT. Its translation: CAWSVSPMETPPLNQPQHF.

This rearrangement joins TRBV29-1 to TRBJ1-2; TRBD1 aligns across 8 bases. J was trimmed by 9 bases and V by 2 bases; bases with no gene match: 8. Germline V gene sequence: CDR1 SQVTM, CDR2 ANQGSEA. This CDR3 has 13 amino acids. The CDR3 is CSVERQGTNSYTF. The CDR3 DNA reads as TGCAGCGTTGAAAGACAGGGGACTAACAGCTACACCTTC. The full variable domain, with the rest looked up from reference TRBV29-1 and TRBJ1-2, is SAVISQKPSRDICQRGTSLTIQCQVDSQVTMMFWYRQQPGQSLTLIATANQGSEATYESGFVIDKFPISRPNLTFSTLTVSNMSPEDSSIYLCSVERQGTNSYTFGSGTRLTVV.

The chain couples TRBV5-1 to TRBJ2-1; 9 bases map to TRBD1. V shed 0 bases, J shed 4 bases, and the junction held 5 bases outside the gene matches. This CDR3 is 16 amino acids long. Germline-derived CDR1 and CDR2 are SGHRS and YFSETQ. CDR3: CASSLVPGQGYNEQFF. CDR3 coding DNA: TGCGCCAGCAGCTTGGTACCGGGACAGGGTTACAATGAGCAGTTCTTC.

This clonotype was picked up a small number of times. CDR3 coding DNA: TGTGCCAGCAGTCAGCTAGCGGGCAATGAGCAGTTCTTC. The encoded protein is CASSQLAGNEQFF. V usage is TRBV6-4 and J usage is TRBJ2-1, with 8 positions matching TRBD2. The CDR3 has 13 residues. Germline CDR1 reads MRHNA; CDR2 reads SNTAGT. The V segment lost 5 bases and the J segment 6 bases; nucleotides outside the gene matches: 3.

This clonotype appeared a few times. This sequence joins TRBV7-9 and TRBJ2-7, with 7 bases identical to TRBD2. The CDR3 covers 14 residues. J gave up 3 bases and V 6 bases, and 8 bases lay outside the gene matches. Germline CDR1 SEHNR, CDR2 FQNEAQ (reference sequence). The CDR3 region has the DNA TGTGCCAGCAGTTCCGGACTAGACCTCTACGAGCAGTACTTC. This encodes CASSSGLDLYEQYF.

This clonotype showed up just a few times. The chain recombines TRBV5-1 with TRBJ2-3; 12 bases are shared with TRBD2. The V gene end was trimmed by 4 bases and the J gene end by 10 bases; junction bases not matched to a gene: 13. The germline CDR1 and CDR2 sequences are SGHRS and YFSETQ. The length of the CDR3 is 16 residues. CDR3 in amino acids: CASSISGTSGSQAQYF. As DNA, the CDR3 is TGCGCCAGCAGCATTTCCGGGACTAGCGGGTCTCAGGCGCAGTATTTT.

This clonotype was seen a few times. This chain connects TRBV18 to TRBJ1-3, with a possible D match to TRBD1 (6 bases). CDR1 and CDR2 (germline): KGHSH, LQKENI. Trimming took off 2 bases at V and 2 bases at J, with 10 bases between the two ends. The CDR3 spans 15 residues. CDR3 sequence: CASSPTNRAGNTIYF. DNA of the CDR3: TGTGCCAGCTCACCAACAAACAGGGCTGGAAACACCATATATTTT.

This clonotype was counted only a few times. V and J are TRBV10-3 and TRBJ2-1; TRBD2 matches at 7 bases. There are 15 residues in the CDR3. Per the germline V gene, CDR1 is ENHRY and CDR2 is SYGVKD. Unmatched junction bases numbered 8, after V lost 6 bases and J lost 3 bases. CDR3 DNA: TGTGCCATCAGCGCCGGACTAGATGTCTACAATGAGCAGTTCTTC. This sequence encodes CAISAGLDVYNEQFF.

This clonotype has just a few counts. V and J are TRBV24-1 and TRBJ1-1; TRBD1 might be the D (5 bases). Trimming stripped 8 bases from V and 8 bases from J, with 11 bases between. This CDR3 comprises 11 residues. Germline V gene data show CDR1 as KGHDR and CDR2 as SFDVKD. The CDR3 is CATTDGGEAFF. CDR3 nucleotide sequence: TGTGCCACCACGGACGGGGGAGAAGCTTTCTTT.

This sequence joins TRBV5-5 and TRBJ1-2, with 9 bases aligning to TRBD1. V lost 2 bases and J lost 1; bases outside the gene matches: 9. The CDR3 has 17 amino acids. Germline V CDR1 and CDR2: SGHKS, YYEKEE (reference sequence). DNA for the CDR3: TGTGCCAGCAGCTTCGCTGGGACAGGGATAAGTAACTATGGCTACACCTTC. Its protein product is CASSFAGTGISNYGYTF.

The CDR3 nucleotides are TGTGCCAGCAGTCCTCTCGTGGGAACCTGGAACACTGAAGCTTTCTTT. This codes for CASSPLVGTWNTEAFF. The chain recombines TRBV12-3 or TRBV12-4 with TRBJ1-1, with D unresolved. The CDR3 has 16 amino acids. Trimming removed 5 bases at V and 1 base at J, with 17 bases between.